This section outlines one T cell receptor (beta chain) sequence together with its context. Every donor was a healthy person donating bone marrow. PCR primers comprised 60 Vbeta and 13 Jbeta primers. The assay was immunoSEQ multiplex PCR, and TCRdb's table has in-frame clones only and misses some. The repertoire holds roughly 280,000 clones, with 72% as singletons. The data derive from a study of cytomegalovirus exposure and HLA in healthy donors. This CDR3 contains 15 residues. CDR1 is LNHDA, CDR2 SQIVND, per germline (reference sequence). Trimming at V came to 7 bases and at J to 4 bases, leaving 12 bases not matched to a gene.

The chain uses TRBV19 and TRBJ2-5; 7 bases are a match to TRBD1. Sequenced material: PBMCs. The receptor's source is a female donor in good health and CMV-seronegative. The DNA for the CDR3 is TGTGCCAGTAATCCCGCAGGGGGATTTTCAGAGACCCAGTACTTC. Encoded protein: CASNPAGGFSETQYF.